These 24 T cell receptor beta chains originate from one sample sequenced in a study of T cells after yellow fever vaccination (dated by TCRdb to between 2018 and 2021). The protocol used for the library was 5' RACE. TCRdb lists the instrument as Illumina HiSeq 2500. The public reads were reanalyzed by TCRdb: fastp trimming at Q25, MiXCR alignment, in-frame beta chains only. CDR3 protein sequences are deduplicated, and each keeps its most common genes and DNA. The table for this sample lists a few hundred thousand distinct CDR3 sequences; about 8.3% of them were counted only once. The top ten hold under 20% of the sample. Read against the paper, the sample's treatment or condition label means: live attenuated yellow fever vaccine strain. Material: PBMCs, obtained approximately 40 days after the first yellow fever vaccination. All receptors come from a man between 18 and 35 years old who received the YFV17D yellow fever vaccine.

This clonotype has a count of ten or more. The chain carries TRBV9 and TRBJ2-1; weak D call: TRBD1 (5 bases). Looked up from germline, CDR1 is SGDLS and CDR2 is YYNGEE. Trimming shortened V by 0 bases and J by 10 bases, and 5 bases separated the two germline ends. There are 11 residues in the CDR3. The CDR3 coding sequence is TGTGCCAGCAGCGTAGCAGGGGAGCAGTTCTTC. It translates to CASSVAGEQFF.

This clonotype occurred a few times. The chain joins TRBV4-1 to TRBJ2-1, with D possibly TRBD2 on 6 matching bases. Germline V gene sequence: CDR1 MGHRA, CDR2 YSYEKL. V was cut by 8 bases and J by 7 bases, with 15 bases left in between. The CDR3 spans 13 residues. This chain's CDR3 is CASRPPGDNEQFF. The CDR3, as DNA: TGCGCCAGCCGCCCACCGGGGGATAATGAGCAGTTCTTC.

This clonotype appeared a few times. The chain carries TRBV4-2 and TRBJ1-5; no clear D gene. Trimming removed 5 bases from V and 4 bases from J, with 9 bases in between. Germline-derived CDR1 and CDR2 are LGHNA and YNFKEQ. The CDR3 length is 13 residues. The CDR3 loop reads CASSNLQNQPQHF. DNA for the CDR3: TGTGCCAGCAGCAACTTACAAAATCAGCCCCAGCATTTT.

The J gene is TRBJ2-7, the V gene TRBV7-9; TRBD1 agrees at 9 bases. The CDR3 is made up of 14 amino acids. The germline gives CDR1 SEHNR, CDR2 FQNEAQ (reference sequence). Unmatched junction bases numbered 7, after V lost 5 bases and J lost 5 bases. CDR3 amino acids: CASSVRDRADEQYF. The DNA of the CDR3 is TGTGCCAGCAGCGTCCGGGACAGGGCTGACGAGCAGTACTTC.

This clonotype was seen a few times. V usage is TRBV29-1 and J usage is TRBJ2-3; the match to TRBD2 covers 7 bases. The CDR3 sequence is 14 residues long. Losses at the gene ends were 0 bases for V and 6 bases for J; bases not matched to a gene: 6. Germline CDR1 and CDR2: SQVTM and ANQGSEA. The CDR3 nucleotides are TGCAGCGTTGAAGACACCGGGGGGTCGGATACGCAGTATTTT. Amino acids: CSVEDTGGSDTQYF.

This chain links TRBV7-9 with TRBJ2-7; 7 positions agree with TRBD1. Germline V gene sequence: CDR1 SEHNR, CDR2 FQNEAQ (reference sequence). J lost 2 bases, V lost 8 bases, and 9 bases had no gene match. The CDR3 contains 14 residues. CDR3 sequence reads: CASGQRDSTYEQYF. The CDR3 DNA sequence: TGTGCCAGCGGACAAAGGGACAGTACCTACGAGCAGTACTTC.

This clonotype was recorded at least ten times. The chain combines TRBV4-3 with TRBJ2-5; TRBD2 aligns across 10 bases. The CDR3 contains 17 residues. Germline trimming cut 0 bases from V and 4 bases from J; bases unmatched to any gene: 8. Germline V CDR1 and CDR2: LGHNA, YSLEER. Here the CDR3 DNA reads TGCGCCAGCAGCCAAGACTGGACAGCGGGGGGGCCAGAGACCCAGTACTTC. Translated: CASSQDWTAGGPETQYF.

This chain joins TRBV20-1 and TRBJ2-3; D ambiguous. CDR3 size: 14 residues. In germline, CDR1 is DFQATT, CDR2 SNEGSKA (reference sequence). The V gene lost 5 bases and the J gene lost 0 bases, with 12 bases spanning the gap. This chain's CDR3 is CSALGVTSTDTQYF. The CDR3 DNA reads as TGCAGTGCTCTTGGGGTCACTAGCACAGATACGCAGTATTTT.

The sample holds a few counts of this clonotype. The chain has TRBV18 and TRBJ2-7, with D maybe TRBD1 (7 bases). The CDR3 sequence is 16 residues long. V dropped 1 base and J dropped 5 bases, with 18 bases sitting between them. In germline, CDR1 is KGHSH, CDR2 LQKENI. CDR3 loop: CASSPRGVTGIHEQYV. DNA for the CDR3: TGTGCCAGCTCACCACGGGGGGTGACAGGGATCCACGAGCAGTACGTC.

The chain links TRBV20-1 to TRBJ1-5, with D possibly being TRBD1 (5 bases). CDR3 length: 15 amino acids. Trimming took off 2 bases at V and 0 bases at J, with 11 bases between the two ends. CDR1 is DFQATT and CDR2 is SNEGSKA in the germline V gene (reference sequence). CDR3 region: CSARHRSYSNQPQHF. CDR3 sequence (DNA): TGCAGTGCTAGACACAGGTCGTATAGCAATCAGCCCCAGCATTTT.

In its sample, this clonotype was seen a few times. The chain is built from TRBV7-2 and TRBJ1-5; 7 nucleotides agree with TRBD1. The V gene end was trimmed by 5 bases and the J gene end by 4 bases; junction bases not matched to a gene: 8. CDR1 SGHTA and CDR2 FQGNSA come from the germline V gene. The CDR3 length is 15 residues. The CDR3 is CASSPQGVVNQPQHF. The CDR3 coding sequence is TGTGCCAGCAGCCCCCAGGGGGTGGTAAATCAGCCCCAGCATTTT.

The rearrangement links TRBV20-1 to TRBJ2-1; D is perhaps TRBD1 (6 bases). The CDR3 extends over 15 amino acids. The V gene's germline CDR1 is DFQATT and CDR2 SNEGSKA (reference sequence). DNA for the CDR3: TGCAGCACCAACTCGTTTAAGGGGGTCTACAATGAGCAGTTCTTC. Translated, it gives CSTNSFKGVYNEQFF.

This sequence joins TRBV7-2 and TRBJ2-2, with D perhaps assigned TRBD1 or TRBD2 (5 bases each). Germline assignment: CDR1 SGHTA and CDR2 FQGNSA. V dropped 3 bases and J dropped 0 bases, with 11 bases sitting between them. This CDR3 region has 16 residues. The CDR3 loop reads CASSFPGTANTGELFF. CDR3 bases: TGTGCCAGCAGCTTCCCCGGGACGGCGAACACCGGGGAGCTGTTTTTT.

There are a few counts of this clonotype. The chain combines TRBV20-1 with TRBJ2-7; 12 positions match TRBD2. CDR3 length equals 18 residues. V gave up 3 bases and J gave up 6 bases; unmatched junction bases: 18. The germline CDR1 and CDR2 sequences are DFQATT and SNEGSKA (reference sequence). The DNA for the CDR3 is TGCAGTGCTAGTAAGATCCCTACTAGCGGGGGGCCAAAGAGCGAGCAGTACGTC. This encodes CSASKIPTSGGPKSEQYV.

This clonotype was seen a few times. V is TRBV18 and J is TRBJ2-1; 9 bases align to TRBD2. Germline V gives CDR1 KGHSH, CDR2 LQKENI. CDR3 length equals 15 residues. J was trimmed by 4 bases and V by 2 bases; bases with no gene match: 3. The DNA for the CDR3 is TGTGCCAGCTCACCATCCCTAGCGGGGTACAATGAGCAGTTCTTC. This gives the protein CASSPSLAGYNEQFF.

This clonotype was counted at least ten times. This chain links TRBV5-1 with TRBJ2-5, with 7 bases identical to TRBD1. Losses at the gene ends were 4 bases for V and 0 bases for J; bases not matched to a gene: 3. Germline lookup yields CDR1 SGHRS and CDR2 YFSETQ. CDR3 size: 14 residues. CDR3 DNA sequence: TGCGCCAGCAGCGGGGGACAGTACCAAGAGACCCAGTACTTC. Its translation: CASSGGQYQETQYF.

This clonotype has a count of ten or more. Germline is not matched at one junction end, which may reflect a read error. The chain employs TRBV11-2 and TRBJ1-5, with 7 bases that match TRBD1. The CDR3 runs 13 residues. CDR1 and CDR2 from the germline V gene are SGHAT and FQNNGV. This chain's CDR3 is CASSLDRDQPQHF. Here the CDR3 DNA reads TGCGCCAGCAGCCTCGACAGGGATCAGCCCCAGCATTTT.

This clonotype was recorded a few times. This rearrangement joins TRBV11-2 to TRBJ2-1; 8 bases match TRBD2. The CDR3 is made up of 15 amino acids. The V and J ends lost 5 bases and 6 bases, in that order; junction bases with no gene match: 9. Germline V gene sequence: CDR1 SGHAT, CDR2 FQNNGV. CDR3 protein: CASSRRGGGINEQFF. CDR3 bases: TGTGCCAGCAGCCGCCGGGGGGGAGGCATCAATGAGCAGTTCTTC.

This clonotype was seen ten or more times. V is TRBV10-3 and J is TRBJ2-2, with TRBD1 identical over 9 bases. The germline CDR1 and CDR2 sequences are ENHRY and SYGVKD. J was trimmed by 3 bases and V by 6 bases; bases with no gene match: 2. The CDR3 length is 14 residues. CDR3 coding DNA: TGTGCCATCAGACGACAGGGGGACACCGGGGAGCTGTTTTTT. Its protein product is CAIRRQGDTGELFF.

The rearrangement uses TRBV12-3 or TRBV12-4 and TRBJ1-5; D is unclear. The CDR3 consists of 13 residues. Trimming shortened V by 8 bases and J by 2 bases, and 10 bases separated the two germline ends. The CDR3 here is CASAVVGNQPQHF. In nucleotides, the CDR3 is TGTGCCAGCGCGGTTGTGGGCAATCAGCCCCAGCATTTT.

This chain links TRBV4-3 with TRBJ1-4; D ambiguous. CDR3 length: 13 amino acids. Trimming removed 0 bases at V and 14 bases at J, with 13 bases between. Germline V CDR1 and CDR2: LGHNA, YSLEER. For the CDR3, the DNA is TGCGCCAGCAGCCAAGACTCCAGTCGGGTTCTGTTTTTT. Its protein is CASSQDSSRVLFF.

This clonotype was counted between two and nine times. This chain joins TRBV20-1 and TRBJ1-6, with D tentatively TRBD1 (6 bases). In germline, CDR1 is DFQATT, CDR2 SNEGSKA (reference sequence). The ends were cut back, 3 bases at V and 12 bases at J, with 15 bases in the middle. The CDR3 sequence is 13 residues long. The CDR3 loop reads CSASRGTGGPLHF. CDR3 nucleotides: TGCAGTGCTAGTAGGGGGACCGGGGGACCCCTCCACTTT.

This clonotype was seen only a few times. This chain uses TRBV7-2 with TRBJ2-3, with no clear D. The ends were cut back, 5 bases at V and 7 bases at J, with 10 bases in the middle. CDR3 length equals 12 residues. CDR1 is SGHTA and CDR2 is FQGNSA in the germline V gene. The CDR3 bases are TGTGCCAGCAGCACAGTCTGGAATACGCAGTATTTT. Residues: CASSTVWNTQYF. Together with reference TRBV7-2 and TRBJ2-3, the CDR3 gives the full variable domain: GAGVSQSPSNKVTEKGKDVELRCDPISGHTALYWYRQSLGQGLEFLIYFQGNSAPDKSGLPSDRFSAERTGGSVSTLTIQRTQQEDSAVYLCASSTVWNTQYFGPGTRLTVL.

This clonotype was found many times. This rearrangement joins TRBV7-8 to TRBJ2-1; TRBD2 agrees at 12 bases. Per the germline V gene, CDR1 is SGHVS and CDR2 is FQNEAQ. CDR3 length: 15 residues. V dropped 1 base and J dropped 7; count of bases not matched to a gene: 2. CDR3 nucleotide sequence: TGTGCCAGCAGCTTAGGGACTAGCGGGGCGAATGAGCAGTTCTTC. Its protein product is CASSLGTSGANEQFF.